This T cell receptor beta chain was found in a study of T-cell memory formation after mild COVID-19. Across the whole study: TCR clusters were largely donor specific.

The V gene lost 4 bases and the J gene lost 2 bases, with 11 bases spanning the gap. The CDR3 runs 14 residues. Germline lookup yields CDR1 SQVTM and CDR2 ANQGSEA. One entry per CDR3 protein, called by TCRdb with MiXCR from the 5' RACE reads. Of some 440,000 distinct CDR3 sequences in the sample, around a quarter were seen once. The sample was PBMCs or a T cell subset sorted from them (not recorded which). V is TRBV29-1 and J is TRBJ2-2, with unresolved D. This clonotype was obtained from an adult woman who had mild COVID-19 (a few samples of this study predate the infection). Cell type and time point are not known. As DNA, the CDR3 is TGCAGCGTTGCGATGGGGATAAACACCGGGGAGCTGTTTTTT. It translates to CSVAMGINTGELFF.